The 21 T cell receptor beta chains below all came from one sample that was sequenced in a study of blood T cell repertoires in COVID-19. Assay used: immunoSEQ multiplex PCR; TCRdb lists only in-frame clones, some missing. Seen here are about 220,000 clones, less than 85% observed once, and the top ten hold around 7.7%. The sequenced material came from peripheral blood. These receptors were obtained from a woman in her 70s with acute or convalescent COVID-19.

As for this clone: Other nucleotide sequences in the sample specify the same CDR3. V usage is TRBV27 and J usage is TRBJ1-1; D may be TRBD1 (5 bases). Trimming shortened V by 3 bases and J by 2 bases, and 10 bases separated the two germline ends. This CDR3 has 14 amino acids. Germline values: CDR1 MNHEY, CDR2 SMNVEV (reference sequence). CDR3 bases: TGTGCCAGCAGTTTGTGGGGGGGAAACACTGAAGCTTTCTTT. It yields the protein CASSLWGGNTEAFF.

This sequence joins TRBV18 and TRBJ2-3; perhaps TRBD1 as D (5 bases). Deletions cut 1 base from V and 2 bases from J, with 13 bases between. The CDR3 covers 16 residues. Germline V gene sequence: CDR1 KGHSH, CDR2 LQKENI. CDR3 DNA: TGTGCCAGCTCACCACAAGGGGCGAGTGACACAGATACGCAGTATTTT. Protein sequence: CASSPQGASDTDTQYF.

The CDR3 nucleotides read TGTGCCAGCAAAACAGGGCAGAACACCGGGGAGCTGTTTTTT. Protein sequence: CASKTGQNTGELFF. This sequence joins TRBV6-5 and TRBJ2-2; possible D gene TRBD1, 6 bases. The V end was cut by 7 bases, the J end by 1 base, with 10 bases between. CDR3 length: 14 amino acids. Germline V CDR1 and CDR2: MNHEY, SVGAGI.

The chain has TRBV9 and TRBJ2-1; TRBD2 matches at 9 bases. The CDR3 is 14 amino acids. V dropped 0 bases and J dropped 8; count of bases not matched to a gene: 3. The germline gives CDR1 SGDLS, CDR2 YYNGEE. CDR3 sequence: CASSVVAGVHEQFF. The CDR3 nucleotides are TGTGCCAGCAGCGTAGTAGCGGGGGTACATGAGCAGTTCTTC.

V gene TRBV5-1 combines with J gene TRBJ2-2; 8 positions agree with TRBD1. V lost 4 bases to trimming and J lost 5 bases; unmatched junction nucleotides: 4. CDR1 is SGHRS and CDR2 is YFSETQ in the germline V gene. The CDR3 consists of 14 residues. This CDR3 is CASSPGQGTGELFF. The CDR3 DNA reads TGCGCCAGCAGCCCCGGACAGGGTACCGGGGAGCTGTTTTTT.

The chain links TRBV5-1 to TRBJ2-5, with D possibly matching TRBD1 (6 bases). This CDR3 comprises 14 residues. CDR1 and CDR2 from the germline V gene are SGHRS and YFSETQ. Trimming stripped 2 bases from V and 1 base from J, with 9 bases between. CDR3 residues: CASSLMDSQETQYF. The CDR3 bases are TGCGCCAGCAGCTTAATGGACAGCCAAGAGACCCAGTACTTC.

The chain is built from TRBV10-1 and TRBJ2-7; possibly TRBD2 for D (6 bases). Trimming cost V 4 bases and J 7 bases, with 8 bases left between them. CDR1 is WNHNN, CDR2 SYGVQD, per germline (reference sequence). This CDR3 has 11 amino acids. In DNA form, the CDR3 reads TGCGCCAGCAGTGGGAGCGGGGAGCAGTACTTC. Amino acid sequence: CASSGSGEQYF.

This sequence joins TRBV7-8 and TRBJ1-5; tentative D call: TRBD1 (5 bases). V was clipped by 3 bases and J by 6 bases, with 12 bases between them. There are 14 residues in the CDR3. The germline V gene encodes CDR1 SGHVS and CDR2 FQNEAQ. CDR3 DNA: TGTGCCAGCAGCTTCGTTGGGGCTAGTCAGCCCCAGCATTTT. This translates into CASSFVGASQPQHF.

J is TRBJ2-7 and V is TRBV15, with D perhaps matching TRBD1 (6 bases). From germline, CDR1 is LNHNV and CDR2 YYDKDF (reference sequence). V lost 0 bases, J lost 2 bases, and 8 bases lay in between. The CDR3 runs to 14 residues. The CDR3 DNA reads TGTGCCACCAGCAGAGAAGGGGGTACCTACGAGCAGTACTTC. As protein: CATSREGGTYEQYF.

The chain joins TRBV2 to TRBJ2-3; 7 nucleotides match TRBD2. Trimming cost V 7 bases and J 4 bases; bases outside gene matches: 8. The length of the CDR3 is 14 residues. Germline-derived CDR1 and CDR2 are SNHLY and FYNNEI. The CDR3 spells CASIRERGADTQYF. The CDR3 DNA is TGTGCCAGCATAAGAGAGCGGGGAGCAGATACGCAGTATTTT.

The table lists this clone with a count of one. The genes are TRBV19 and TRBJ2-1; TRBD1 aligns across 10 bases. V lost 10 bases and J lost 10; bases outside the gene matches: 13. The CDR3 spans 14 residues. The germline V gene has CDR1 LNHDA and CDR2 SQIVND (reference sequence). The CDR3 protein is CATGSTGGLSEQFF. In DNA, the CDR3 is TGTGCCACTGGATCGACAGGGGGCTTGTCAGAGCAGTTCTTC. The variable domain in full, completed from reference TRBV19 and TRBJ2-1, reads DGGITQSPKYLFRKEGQNVTLSCEQNLNHDAMYWYRQDPGQGLRLIYYSQIVNDFQKGDIAEGYSVSREKKESFPLTVTSAQKNPTAFYLCATGSTGGLSEQFFGPGTRLTVL.

The chain carries TRBV20-1 and TRBJ2-7, with D possibly matching TRBD2 (6 bases). The germline gives CDR1 DFQATT, CDR2 SNEGSKA (reference sequence). The V gene lost 5 bases and the J gene lost 5 bases, with 7 bases spanning the gap. The CDR3 is 10 residues long. CDR3 sequence reads: CSARGNEQYF. In DNA form, the CDR3 reads TGCAGTGCTCGGGGGAACGAGCAGTACTTC.

DNA for the CDR3: TGTGCCACCAGTGATCCTGGACAGTACGAGCAGTACTTC. Translated, it gives CATSDPGQYEQYF. This chain links TRBV24-1 with TRBJ2-7; D possibly corresponds to TRBD1 (6 bases). The CDR3 spans 13 residues. The V end lost 3 bases, the J end lost 4 bases, and 9 bases lay between the germline ends. In germline, CDR1 is KGHDR, CDR2 SFDVKD.

The V call is TRBV12-3 or TRBV12-4, the J call TRBJ2-7, with 8 bases fitting TRBD1. There are 11 residues in the CDR3. Germline trimming cut 6 bases from V and 12 bases from J; bases unmatched to any gene: 7. Here the CDR3 reads CASSLRDRSYF. Written as DNA, the CDR3 is TGTGCCAGCAGCCTCCGGGACAGGTCGTACTTC.

This rearrangement joins TRBV12-3 or TRBV12-4 to TRBJ2-5, with TRBD1 matching 8 bases. J lost 5 bases, V lost 6 bases, and 5 bases had no gene match. The CDR3 is 13 residues long. CDR3 sequence reads: CASSRGQEETQYF. As DNA, the CDR3 is TGTGCCAGCAGCAGGGGGCAGGAGGAGACCCAGTACTTC.

The rearrangement uses TRBV7-3 and TRBJ2-3; D not certain. Trimming stripped 2 bases from V and 10 bases from J, with 13 bases between. There are 13 residues in the CDR3. Germline CDR1 reads SGHTA; CDR2 reads FQGTGA. DNA of the CDR3: TGTGCCAGCAGCTTAGGTACACAGTCTGCGCAGTATTTT. The encoded protein is CASSLGTQSAQYF.

V and J are TRBV24-1 and TRBJ1-5; unclear D gene. V lost 2 bases and J lost 5, with 12 bases in between. Germline loops: CDR1 KGHDR, CDR2 SFDVKD. The CDR3 is 15 amino acids. The CDR3 region is CATSDSAGVYQPQHF. CDR3 in DNA: TGTGCCACCAGTGATTCAGCCGGGGTTTATCAGCCCCAGCATTTT.

J is TRBJ2-7 and V is TRBV20-1; possible D gene TRBD2, 6 bases. Trimming pared 5 bases from V and 11 bases from J, leaving 16 bases between. CDR3 length equals 11 residues. Germline CDR1 and CDR2: DFQATT and SNEGSKA (reference sequence). In DNA form, the CDR3 reads TGCAGTGCTCTCCTAGGTGGCGGGGAGTACTTC. It encodes CSALLGGGEYF.

This clone was detected a few times. The rearrangement uses TRBV7-9 and TRBJ2-3; D gene ambiguous. The V and J ends lost 5 bases and 5 bases respectively, with 23 bases between them. The CDR3 extends over 17 amino acids. Germline CDR1 reads SEHNR; CDR2 reads FQNEAQ (reference sequence). The CDR3 region has the DNA TGTGCCAGCAGCCATTTGGCGAGGTCCACCGAGAGAGATACGCAGTATTTT. This encodes CASSHLARSTERDTQYF.

The chain couples TRBV9 to TRBJ2-7, with 9 nucleotides matching TRBD1. The V segment lost 8 bases and the J segment 5 bases; nucleotides outside the gene matches: 17. CDR3 length: 16 amino acids. In germline, CDR1 is SGDLS, CDR2 YYNGEE. In DNA form, the CDR3 reads TGTGCCAGTAGCCGAGAGGGGACAGGGCTTGCGAACGAGCAGTACTTC. Translating gives CASSREGTGLANEQYF.

The genes are TRBV9 and TRBJ2-1, with 12 bases lining up with TRBD2. Looked up from germline, CDR1 is SGDLS and CDR2 is YYNGEE. V lost 7 bases and J lost 6; bases outside the gene matches: 8. The CDR3 spans 15 residues. The CDR3 reads CASGKLAGGFNEQFF. Written as DNA, the CDR3 is TGTGCCAGCGGAAAACTAGCGGGGGGCTTCAATGAGCAGTTCTTC.